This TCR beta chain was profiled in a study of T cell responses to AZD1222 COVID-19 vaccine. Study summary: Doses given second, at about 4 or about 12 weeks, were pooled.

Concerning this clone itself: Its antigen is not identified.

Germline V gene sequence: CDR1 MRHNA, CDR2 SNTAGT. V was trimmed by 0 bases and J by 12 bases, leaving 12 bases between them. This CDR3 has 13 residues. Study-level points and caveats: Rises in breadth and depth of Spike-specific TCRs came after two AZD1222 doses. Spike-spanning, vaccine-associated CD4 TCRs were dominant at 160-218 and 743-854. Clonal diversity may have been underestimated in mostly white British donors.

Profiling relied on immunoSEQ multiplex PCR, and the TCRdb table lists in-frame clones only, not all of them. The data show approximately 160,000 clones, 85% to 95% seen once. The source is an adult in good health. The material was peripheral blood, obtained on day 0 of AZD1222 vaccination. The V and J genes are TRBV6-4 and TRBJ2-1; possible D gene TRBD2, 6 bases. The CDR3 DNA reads TGTGCCAGCAGTGACTCGAGTGCGGGGAGGCAGTTCTTC. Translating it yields CASSDSSAGRQFF.